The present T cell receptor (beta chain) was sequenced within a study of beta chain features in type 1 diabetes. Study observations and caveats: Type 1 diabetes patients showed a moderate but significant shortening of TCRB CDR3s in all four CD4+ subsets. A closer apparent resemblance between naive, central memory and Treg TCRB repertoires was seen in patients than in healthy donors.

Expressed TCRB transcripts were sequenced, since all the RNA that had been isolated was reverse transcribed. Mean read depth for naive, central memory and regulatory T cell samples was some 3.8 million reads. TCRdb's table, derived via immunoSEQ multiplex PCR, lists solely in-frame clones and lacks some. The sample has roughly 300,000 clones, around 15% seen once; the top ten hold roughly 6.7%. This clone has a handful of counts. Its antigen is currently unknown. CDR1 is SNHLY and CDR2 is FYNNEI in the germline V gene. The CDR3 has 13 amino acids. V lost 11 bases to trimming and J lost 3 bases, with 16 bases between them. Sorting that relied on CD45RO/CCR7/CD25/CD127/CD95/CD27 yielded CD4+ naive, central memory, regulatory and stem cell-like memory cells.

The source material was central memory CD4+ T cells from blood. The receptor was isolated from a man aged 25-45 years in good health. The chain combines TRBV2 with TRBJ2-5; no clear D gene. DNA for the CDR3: TGTGCCGCGAAGGTGGGCAGGAAAGAGACCCAGTACTTC. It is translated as CAAKVGRKETQYF. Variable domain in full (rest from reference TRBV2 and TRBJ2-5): EPEVTQTPSHQVTQMGQEVILRCVPISNHLYFYWYRQILGQKVEFLVSFYNNEISEKSEIFDDQFSVERPDGSNFTLKIRSTKLEDSAMYFCAAKVGRKETQYFGPGTRLLVL.